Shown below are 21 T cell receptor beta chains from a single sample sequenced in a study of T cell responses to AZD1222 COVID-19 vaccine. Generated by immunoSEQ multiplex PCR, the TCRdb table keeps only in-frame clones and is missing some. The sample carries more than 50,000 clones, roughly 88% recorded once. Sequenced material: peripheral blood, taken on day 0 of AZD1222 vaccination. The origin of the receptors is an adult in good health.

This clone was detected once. CDR3 loop: CASSQGFLNTEAFF. CDR3 DNA sequence: TGTGCCAGCAGCCAAGGGTTCCTTAACACTGAAGCTTTCTTT. This chain connects TRBV3-1 (or the pseudogene TRBV3-2) to TRBJ1-1; D uncertain. The CDR3 extends over 14 amino acids. Germline V gene sequence: CDR1 LGHDT, CDR2 YNNKEL (reference sequence). V lost 1 base, J lost 2 bases, and 8 bases lay in between.

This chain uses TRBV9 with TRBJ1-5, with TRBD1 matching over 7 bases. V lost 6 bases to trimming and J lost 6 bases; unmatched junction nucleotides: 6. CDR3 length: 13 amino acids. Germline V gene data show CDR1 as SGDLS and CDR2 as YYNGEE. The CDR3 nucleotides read TGTGCCAGCAATCAAGGGGGCGGTCAGCCCCAGCATTTT. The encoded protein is CASNQGGGQPQHF.

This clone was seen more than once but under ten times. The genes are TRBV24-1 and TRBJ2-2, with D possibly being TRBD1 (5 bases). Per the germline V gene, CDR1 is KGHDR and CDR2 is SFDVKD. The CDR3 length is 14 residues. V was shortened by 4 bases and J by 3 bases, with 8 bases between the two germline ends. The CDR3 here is CATSEGRDTGELFF. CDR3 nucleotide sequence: TGTGCCACCAGTGAAGGCAGGGACACCGGGGAGCTGTTTTTT.

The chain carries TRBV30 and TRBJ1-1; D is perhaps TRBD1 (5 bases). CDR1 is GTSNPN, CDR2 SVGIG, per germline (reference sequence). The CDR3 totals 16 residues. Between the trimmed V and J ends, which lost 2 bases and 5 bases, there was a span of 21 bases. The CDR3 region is CAWSRGALSSVTEAFF. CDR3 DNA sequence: TGTGCCTGGAGTAGAGGGGCACTATCATCGGTGACTGAAGCTTTCTTT.

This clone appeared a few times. CDR3 amino acids: CASKSGWGTDTQYF. In DNA form, the CDR3 reads TGTGCCAGCAAGAGCGGGTGGGGTACAGATACGCAGTATTTT. The gene calls are TRBV2 and TRBJ2-3, with D possibly TRBD2 on 6 matching bases. The CDR3 is 14 amino acids. The V end was cut by 7 bases, the J end by 3 bases, with 14 bases between. Germline CDR1 reads SNHLY; CDR2 reads FYNNEI. Looking up the rest from reference TRBV2 and TRBJ2-3 gives the full variable domain: EPEVTQTPSHQVTQMGQEVILRCVPISNHLYFYWYRQILGQKVEFLVSFYNNEISEKSEIFDDQFSVERPDGSNFTLKIRSTKLEDSAMYFCASKSGWGTDTQYFGPGTRLTVL.

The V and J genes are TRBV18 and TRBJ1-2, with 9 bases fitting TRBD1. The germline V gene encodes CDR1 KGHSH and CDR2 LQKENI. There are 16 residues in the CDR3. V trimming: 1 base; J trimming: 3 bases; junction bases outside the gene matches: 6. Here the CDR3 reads CASSPRTGAPYYGYTF. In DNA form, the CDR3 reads TGTGCCAGCTCACCACGGACAGGGGCCCCCTACTATGGCTACACCTTC.

DNA of the CDR3: TGCGCCAGCAGCCAAGGAAGATTCTCCTACAATGAGCAGTTCTTC. It encodes CASSQGRFSYNEQFF. The V call is TRBV4-1, the J call TRBJ2-1, with D unclear. This CDR3 spans 15 amino acids. CDR1 and CDR2 from the germline V gene are MGHRA and YSYEKL. The V end lost 1 base, the J end lost 0 bases, and 7 bases lay between the germline ends.

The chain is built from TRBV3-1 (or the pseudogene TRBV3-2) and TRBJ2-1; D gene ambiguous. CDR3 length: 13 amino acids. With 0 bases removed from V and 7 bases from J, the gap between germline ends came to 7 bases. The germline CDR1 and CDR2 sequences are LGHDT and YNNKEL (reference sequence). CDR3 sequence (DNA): TGTGCCAGCAGCCAAGAATCTGTTAATGAGCAGTTCTTC. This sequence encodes CASSQESVNEQFF.

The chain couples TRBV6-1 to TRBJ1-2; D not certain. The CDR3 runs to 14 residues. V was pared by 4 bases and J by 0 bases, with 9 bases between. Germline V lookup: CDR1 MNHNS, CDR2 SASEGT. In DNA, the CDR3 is TGTGCCAGCAGTGCCGACGGGACTAACTATGGCTACACCTTC. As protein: CASSADGTNYGYTF.

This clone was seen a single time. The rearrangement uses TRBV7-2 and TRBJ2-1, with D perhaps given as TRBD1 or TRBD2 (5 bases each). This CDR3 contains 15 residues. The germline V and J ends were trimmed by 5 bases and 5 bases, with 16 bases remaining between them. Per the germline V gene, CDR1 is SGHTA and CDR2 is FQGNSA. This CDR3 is CASSVWGPSNNEQFF. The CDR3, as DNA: TGTGCCAGCAGCGTCTGGGGACCCTCAAACAATGAGCAGTTCTTC.

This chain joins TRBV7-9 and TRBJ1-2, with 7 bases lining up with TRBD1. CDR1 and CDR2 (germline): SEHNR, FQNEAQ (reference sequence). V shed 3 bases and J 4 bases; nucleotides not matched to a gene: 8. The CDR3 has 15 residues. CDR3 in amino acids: CASSFGDSAFYGYTF. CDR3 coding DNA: TGTGCCAGCAGCTTTGGGGACAGCGCATTCTATGGCTACACCTTC.

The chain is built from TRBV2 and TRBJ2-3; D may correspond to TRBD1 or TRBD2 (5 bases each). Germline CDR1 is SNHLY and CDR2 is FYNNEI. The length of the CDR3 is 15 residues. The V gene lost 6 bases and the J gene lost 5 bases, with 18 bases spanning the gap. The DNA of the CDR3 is TGTGCCAGCAGCGGCCCCGGGACCTCGGAAGATACGCAGTATTTT. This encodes CASSGPGTSEDTQYF.

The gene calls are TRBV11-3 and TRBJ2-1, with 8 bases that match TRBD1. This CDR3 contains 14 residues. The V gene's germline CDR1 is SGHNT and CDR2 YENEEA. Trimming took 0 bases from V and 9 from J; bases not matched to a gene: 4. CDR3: CASSLDGGQAEQFF. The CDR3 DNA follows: TGTGCCAGCAGCTTAGATGGGGGACAGGCTGAGCAGTTCTTC.

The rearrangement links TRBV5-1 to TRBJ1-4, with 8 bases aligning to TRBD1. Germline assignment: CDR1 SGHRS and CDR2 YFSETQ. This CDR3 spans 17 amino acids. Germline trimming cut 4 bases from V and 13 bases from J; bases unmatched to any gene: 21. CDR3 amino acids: CASSPGQGPALSGGLFF. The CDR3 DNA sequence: TGCGCCAGCAGCCCTGGACAGGGACCGGCCCTTTCTGGTGGACTGTTTTTT.

As DNA, the CDR3 is TGTGCCAGCAGCGATGAACCCACCTATGGCTACACCTTC. Translating gives CASSDEPTYGYTF. The chain employs TRBV5-4 and TRBJ1-2; unclear D gene. The CDR3 is 13 amino acids. Germline V gene lookup returns CDR1 SGHNT and CDR2 YYREEE (reference sequence). V gave up 4 bases and J gave up 4 bases, with 11 bases separating them.

The CDR3 region is CSVLKTGVTGYTF. CDR3 DNA: TGCAGCGTTCTAAAAACCGGGGTAACTGGCTACACCTTC. The chain combines TRBV29-1 with TRBJ1-2; D unresolved. The CDR3 loop spans 13 amino acids. CDR1 is SQVTM and CDR2 is ANQGSEA in the germline V gene. The V end was cut by 5 bases, the J end by 7 bases, with 17 bases between.

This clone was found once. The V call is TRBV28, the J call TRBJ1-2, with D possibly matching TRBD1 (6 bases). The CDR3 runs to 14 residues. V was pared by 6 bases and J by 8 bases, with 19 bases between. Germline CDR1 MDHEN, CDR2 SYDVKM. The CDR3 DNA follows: TGTGCCAGCAGCCCCTTTACAGGGCTGAGGGGCTACACCTTC. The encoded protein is CASSPFTGLRGYTF.

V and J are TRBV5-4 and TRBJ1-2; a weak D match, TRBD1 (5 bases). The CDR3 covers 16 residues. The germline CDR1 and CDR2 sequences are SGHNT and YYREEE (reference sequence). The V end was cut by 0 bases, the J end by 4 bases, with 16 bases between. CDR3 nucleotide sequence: TGTGCCAGCAGCTTGGACTCAGGGCGAGGTAGCTATGGCTACACCTTC. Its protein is CASSLDSGRGSYGYTF.

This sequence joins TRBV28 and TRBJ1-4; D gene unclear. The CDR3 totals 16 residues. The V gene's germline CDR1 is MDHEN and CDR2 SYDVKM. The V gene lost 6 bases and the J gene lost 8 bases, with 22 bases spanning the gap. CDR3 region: CASSPTFRSEKEKLFF. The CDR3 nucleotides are TGTGCCAGCAGCCCCACCTTCAGGTCGGAGAAGGAAAAACTGTTTTTT.

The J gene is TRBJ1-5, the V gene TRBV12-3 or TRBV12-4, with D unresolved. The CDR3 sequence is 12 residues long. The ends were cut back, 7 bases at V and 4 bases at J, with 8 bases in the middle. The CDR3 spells CASTRENQPQHF. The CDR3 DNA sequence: TGTGCCAGCACCCGGGAGAATCAGCCCCAGCATTTT.

This CDR3 reads CASNPSGRDEQFF. CDR3 nucleotides: TGTGCCAGCAATCCTAGCGGGAGAGATGAGCAGTTCTTC. The V call is TRBV6-5, the J call TRBJ2-1; 10 bases match TRBD2. This CDR3 region has 13 residues. The germline CDR1 and CDR2 sequences are MNHEY and SVGAGI. After removal of 7 bases from V and 8 bases from J, the junction contained 5 bases not matched to a gene.